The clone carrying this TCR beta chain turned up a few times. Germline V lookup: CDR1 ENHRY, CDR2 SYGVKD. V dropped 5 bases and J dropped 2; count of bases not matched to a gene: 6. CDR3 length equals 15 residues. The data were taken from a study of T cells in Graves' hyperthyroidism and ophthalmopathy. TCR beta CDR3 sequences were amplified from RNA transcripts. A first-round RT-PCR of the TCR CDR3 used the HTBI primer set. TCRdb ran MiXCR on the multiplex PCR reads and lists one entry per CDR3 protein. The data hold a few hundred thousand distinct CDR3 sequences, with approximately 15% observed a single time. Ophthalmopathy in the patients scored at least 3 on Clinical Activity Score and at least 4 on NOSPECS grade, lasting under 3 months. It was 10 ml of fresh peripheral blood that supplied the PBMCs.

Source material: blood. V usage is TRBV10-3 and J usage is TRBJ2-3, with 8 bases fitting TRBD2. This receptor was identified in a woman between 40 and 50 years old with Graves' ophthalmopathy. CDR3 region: CAISKSGGDTDTQYF. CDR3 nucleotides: TGTGCCATCAGTAAGAGCGGGGGAGACACAGATACGCAGTATTTT.